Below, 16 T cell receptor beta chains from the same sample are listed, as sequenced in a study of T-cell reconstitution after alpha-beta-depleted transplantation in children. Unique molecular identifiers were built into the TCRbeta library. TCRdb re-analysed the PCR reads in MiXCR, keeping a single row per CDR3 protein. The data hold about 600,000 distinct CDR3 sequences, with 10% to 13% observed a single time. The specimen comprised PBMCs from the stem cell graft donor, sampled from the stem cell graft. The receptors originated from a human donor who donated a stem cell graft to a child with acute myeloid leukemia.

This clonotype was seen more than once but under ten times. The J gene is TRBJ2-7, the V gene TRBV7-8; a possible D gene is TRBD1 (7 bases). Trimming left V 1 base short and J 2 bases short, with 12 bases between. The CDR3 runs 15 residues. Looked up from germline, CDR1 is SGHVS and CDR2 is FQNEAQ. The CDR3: CASSLERRGPYEQYF. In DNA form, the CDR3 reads TGTGCCAGCAGCTTAGAACGGAGGGGGCCCTACGAGCAGTACTTC.

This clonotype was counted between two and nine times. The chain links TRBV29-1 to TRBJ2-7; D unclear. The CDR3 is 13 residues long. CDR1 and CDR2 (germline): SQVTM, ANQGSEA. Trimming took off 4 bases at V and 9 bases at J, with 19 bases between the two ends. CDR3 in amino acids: CSVARSMDVAQYF. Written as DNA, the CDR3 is TGCAGCGTTGCCCGTTCGATGGACGTCGCGCAGTACTTC.

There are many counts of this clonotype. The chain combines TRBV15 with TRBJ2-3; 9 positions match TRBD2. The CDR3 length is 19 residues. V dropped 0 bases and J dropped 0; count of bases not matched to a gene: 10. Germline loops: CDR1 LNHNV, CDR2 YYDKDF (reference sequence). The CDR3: CATSRDPSGTNPSTDTQYF. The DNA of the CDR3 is TGTGCCACCAGCAGAGATCCTAGCGGGACCAACCCTAGCACAGATACGCAGTATTTT.

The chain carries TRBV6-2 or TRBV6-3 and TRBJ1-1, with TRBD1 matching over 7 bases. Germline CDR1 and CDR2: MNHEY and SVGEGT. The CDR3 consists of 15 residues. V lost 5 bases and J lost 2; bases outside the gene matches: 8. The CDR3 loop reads CASSTGQLRNTEAFF. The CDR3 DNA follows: TGTGCCAGCAGTACGGGACAGCTGCGAAACACTGAAGCTTTCTTT.

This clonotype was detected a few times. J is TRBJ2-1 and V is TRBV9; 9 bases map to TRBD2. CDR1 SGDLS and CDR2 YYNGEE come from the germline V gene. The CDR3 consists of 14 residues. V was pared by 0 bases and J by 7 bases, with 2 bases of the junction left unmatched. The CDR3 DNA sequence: TGTGCCAGCAGCGTAGGACTAGCGGCGAATGAGCAGTTCTTC. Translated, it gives CASSVGLAANEQFF.

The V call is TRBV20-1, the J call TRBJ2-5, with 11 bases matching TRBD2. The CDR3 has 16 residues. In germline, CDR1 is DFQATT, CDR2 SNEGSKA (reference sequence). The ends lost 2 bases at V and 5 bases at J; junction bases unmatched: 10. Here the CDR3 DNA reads TGCAGTGCTAGACGGGGTAGCGGGAGGGCCGGGGAGACCCAGTACTTC. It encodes CSARRGSGRAGETQYF.

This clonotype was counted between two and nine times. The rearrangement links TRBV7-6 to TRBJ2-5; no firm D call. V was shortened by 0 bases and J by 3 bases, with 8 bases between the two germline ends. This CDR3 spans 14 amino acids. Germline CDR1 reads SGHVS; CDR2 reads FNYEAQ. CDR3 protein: CASSLALMEETQYF. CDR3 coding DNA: TGTGCCAGCAGCTTAGCGCTAATGGAAGAGACCCAGTACTTC.

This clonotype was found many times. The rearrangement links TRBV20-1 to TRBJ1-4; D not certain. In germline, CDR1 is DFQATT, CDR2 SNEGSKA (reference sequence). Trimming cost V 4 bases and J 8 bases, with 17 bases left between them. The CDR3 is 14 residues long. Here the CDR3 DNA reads TGCAGTGCTACCCCCGTTTTAGCGAGGGAAAAACTGTTTTTT. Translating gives CSATPVLAREKLFF.

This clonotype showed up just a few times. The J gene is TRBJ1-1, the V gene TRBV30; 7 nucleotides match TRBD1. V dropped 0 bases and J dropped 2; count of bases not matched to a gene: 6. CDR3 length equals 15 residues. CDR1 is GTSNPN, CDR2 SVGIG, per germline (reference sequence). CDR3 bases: TGTGCCTGGAGTGTTCCCGGGACAGCTAACACTGAAGCTTTCTTT. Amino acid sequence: CAWSVPGTANTEAFF.

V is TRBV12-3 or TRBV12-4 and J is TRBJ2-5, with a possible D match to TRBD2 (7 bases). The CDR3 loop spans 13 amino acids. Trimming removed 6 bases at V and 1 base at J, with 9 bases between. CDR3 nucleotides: TGTGCCAGCAGGCGGGGGCCCCAAGAGACCCAGTACTTC. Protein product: CASRRGPQETQYF.

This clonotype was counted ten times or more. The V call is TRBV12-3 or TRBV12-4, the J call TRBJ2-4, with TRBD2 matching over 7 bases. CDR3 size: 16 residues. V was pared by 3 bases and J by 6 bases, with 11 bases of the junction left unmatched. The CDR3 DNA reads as TGTGCCAGCAGTTTCCTGGGAGGGACGCATATAAACATTCAGTACTTC. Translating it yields CASSFLGGTHINIQYF.

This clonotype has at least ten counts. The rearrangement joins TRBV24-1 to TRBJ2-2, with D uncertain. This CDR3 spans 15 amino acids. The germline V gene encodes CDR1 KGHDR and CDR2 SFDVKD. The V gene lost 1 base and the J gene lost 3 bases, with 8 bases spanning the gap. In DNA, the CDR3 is TGTGCCACCAGTGATTTTTCGCGAGACACCGGGGAGCTGTTTTTT. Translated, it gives CATSDFSRDTGELFF.

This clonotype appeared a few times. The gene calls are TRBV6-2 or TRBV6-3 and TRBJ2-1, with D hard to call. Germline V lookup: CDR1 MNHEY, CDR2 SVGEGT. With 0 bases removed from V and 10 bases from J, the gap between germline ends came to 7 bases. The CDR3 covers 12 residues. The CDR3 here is CASSYSRLEQFF. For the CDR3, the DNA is TGTGCCAGCAGTTACTCGAGACTCGAGCAGTTCTTC.

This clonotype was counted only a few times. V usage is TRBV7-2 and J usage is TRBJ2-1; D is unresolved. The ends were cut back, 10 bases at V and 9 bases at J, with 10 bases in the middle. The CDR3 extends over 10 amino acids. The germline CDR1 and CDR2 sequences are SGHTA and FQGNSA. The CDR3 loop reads CAIQSGEQFF. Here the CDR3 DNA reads TGTGCCATCCAATCTGGTGAGCAGTTCTTC. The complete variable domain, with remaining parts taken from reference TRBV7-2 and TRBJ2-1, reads GAGVSQSPSNKVTEKGKDVELRCDPISGHTALYWYRQSLGQGLEFLIYFQGNSAPDKSGLPSDRFSAERTGGSVSTLTIQRTQQEDSAVYLCAIQSGEQFFGPGTRLTVL.

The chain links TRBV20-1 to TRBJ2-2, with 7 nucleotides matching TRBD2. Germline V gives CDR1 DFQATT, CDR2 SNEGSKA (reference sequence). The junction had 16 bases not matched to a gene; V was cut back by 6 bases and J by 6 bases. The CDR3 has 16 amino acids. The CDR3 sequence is CSAGRSRGGFAGELFF. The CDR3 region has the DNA TGCAGTGCAGGACGTTCGAGGGGAGGGTTCGCCGGGGAGCTGTTTTTT.

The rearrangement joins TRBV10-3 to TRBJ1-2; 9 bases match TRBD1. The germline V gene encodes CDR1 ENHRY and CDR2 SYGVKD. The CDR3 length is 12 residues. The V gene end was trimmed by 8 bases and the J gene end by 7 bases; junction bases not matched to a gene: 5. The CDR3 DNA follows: TGTGCCATCCGACAGGGGGGGTCTGGCTACACCTTC. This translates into CAIRQGGSGYTF.